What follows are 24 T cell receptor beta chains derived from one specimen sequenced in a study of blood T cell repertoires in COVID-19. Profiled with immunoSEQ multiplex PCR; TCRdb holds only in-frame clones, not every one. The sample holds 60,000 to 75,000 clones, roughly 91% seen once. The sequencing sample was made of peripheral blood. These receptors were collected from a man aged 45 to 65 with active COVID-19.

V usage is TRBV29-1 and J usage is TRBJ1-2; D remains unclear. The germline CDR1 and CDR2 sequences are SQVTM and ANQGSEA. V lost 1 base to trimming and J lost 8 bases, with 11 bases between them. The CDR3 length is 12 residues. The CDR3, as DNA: TGCAGCGTTGAAGGGCCTCGTTGGGGCTACACCTTC. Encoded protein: CSVEGPRWGYTF.

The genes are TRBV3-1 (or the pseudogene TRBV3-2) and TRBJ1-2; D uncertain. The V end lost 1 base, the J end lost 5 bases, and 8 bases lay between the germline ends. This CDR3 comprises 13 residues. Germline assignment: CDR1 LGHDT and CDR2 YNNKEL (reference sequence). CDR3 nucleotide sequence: TGTGCCAGCAGCCAAGGTCAGTGGTATGGCTACACCTTC. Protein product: CASSQGQWYGYTF.

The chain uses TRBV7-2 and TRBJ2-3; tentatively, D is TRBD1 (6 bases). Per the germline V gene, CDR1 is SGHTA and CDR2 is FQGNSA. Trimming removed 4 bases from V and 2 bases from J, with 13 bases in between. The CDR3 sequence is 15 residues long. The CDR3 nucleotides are TGTGCCAGCAGCTCCTATGACAGGTACACAGATACGCAGTATTTT. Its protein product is CASSSYDRYTDTQYF.

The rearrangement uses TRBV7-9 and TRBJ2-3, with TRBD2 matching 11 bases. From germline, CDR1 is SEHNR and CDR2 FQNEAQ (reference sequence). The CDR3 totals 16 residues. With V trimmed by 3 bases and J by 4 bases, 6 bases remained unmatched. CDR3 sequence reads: CASSLLAGGPSDTQYF. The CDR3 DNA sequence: TGTGCCAGCAGCTTGTTAGCGGGAGGGCCGTCAGATACGCAGTATTTT. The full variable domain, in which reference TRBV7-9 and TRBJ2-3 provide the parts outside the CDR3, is DTGVSQNPRHKITKRGQNVTFRCDPISEHNRLYWYRQTLGQGPEFLTYFQNEAQLEKSRLLSDRFSAERPKGSFSTLEIQRTEQGDSAMYLCASSLLAGGPSDTQYFGPGTRLTVL.

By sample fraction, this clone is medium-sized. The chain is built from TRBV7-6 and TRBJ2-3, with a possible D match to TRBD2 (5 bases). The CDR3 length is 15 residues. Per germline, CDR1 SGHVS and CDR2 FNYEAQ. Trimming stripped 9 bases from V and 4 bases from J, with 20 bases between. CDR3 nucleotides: TGTGCCAGTCGCCCTACGGAGGATTCTGCAGATACGCAGTATTTT. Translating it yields CASRPTEDSADTQYF.

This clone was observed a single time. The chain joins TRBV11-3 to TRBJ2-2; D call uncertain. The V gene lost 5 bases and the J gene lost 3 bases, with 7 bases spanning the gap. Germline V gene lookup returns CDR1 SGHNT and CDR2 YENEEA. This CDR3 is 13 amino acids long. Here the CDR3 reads CASSLRDTGELFF. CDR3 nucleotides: TGTGCCAGCAGCCTCCGCGACACCGGGGAGCTGTTTTTT.

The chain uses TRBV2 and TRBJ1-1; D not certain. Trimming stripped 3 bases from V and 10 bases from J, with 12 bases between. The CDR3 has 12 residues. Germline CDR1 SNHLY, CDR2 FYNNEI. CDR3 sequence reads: CASSDSRERAFF. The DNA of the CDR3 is TGTGCCAGCAGTGATTCGAGGGAAAGAGCTTTCTTT.

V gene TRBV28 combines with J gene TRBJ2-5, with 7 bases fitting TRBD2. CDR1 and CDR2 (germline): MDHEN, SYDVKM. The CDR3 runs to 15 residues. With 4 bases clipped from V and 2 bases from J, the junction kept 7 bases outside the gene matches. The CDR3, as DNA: TGTGCCAGCAGTTCGGCGGGAGCGAAACAAGAGACCCAGTACTTC. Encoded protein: CASSSAGAKQETQYF.

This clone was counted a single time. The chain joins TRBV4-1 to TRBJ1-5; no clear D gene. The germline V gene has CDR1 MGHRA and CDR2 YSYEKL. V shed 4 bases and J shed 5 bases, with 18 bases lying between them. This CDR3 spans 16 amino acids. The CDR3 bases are TGCGCCAGCAGCCGAGATGGAACAGTCGGGGATCAGCCCCAGCATTTT. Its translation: CASSRDGTVGDQPQHF.

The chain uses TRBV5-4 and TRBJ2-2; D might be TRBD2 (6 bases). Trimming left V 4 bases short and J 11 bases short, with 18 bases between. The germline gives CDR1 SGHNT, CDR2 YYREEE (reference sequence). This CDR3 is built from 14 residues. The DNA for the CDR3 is TGTGCCAGCAGCCTATCTGGGACTTCTCCTGAGCTGTTTTTT. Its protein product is CASSLSGTSPELFF.

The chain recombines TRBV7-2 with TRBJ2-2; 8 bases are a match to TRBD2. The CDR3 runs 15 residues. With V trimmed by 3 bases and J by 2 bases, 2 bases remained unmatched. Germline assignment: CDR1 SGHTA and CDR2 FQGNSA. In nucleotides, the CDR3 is TGTGCCAGCAGCTTTCTAGCGGGTAACACCGGGGAGCTGTTTTTT. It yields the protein CASSFLAGNTGELFF.

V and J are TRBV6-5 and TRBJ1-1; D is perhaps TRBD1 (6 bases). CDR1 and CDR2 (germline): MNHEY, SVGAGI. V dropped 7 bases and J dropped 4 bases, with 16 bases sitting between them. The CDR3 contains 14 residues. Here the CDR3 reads CASTLQGGSTEAFF. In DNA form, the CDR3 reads TGTGCCAGCACCCTACAGGGAGGGAGCACTGAAGCTTTCTTT.

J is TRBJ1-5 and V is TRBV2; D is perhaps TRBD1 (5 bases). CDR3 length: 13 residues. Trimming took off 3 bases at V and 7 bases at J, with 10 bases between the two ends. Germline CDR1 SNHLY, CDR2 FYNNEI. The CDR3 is CASSEGHRQPQHF. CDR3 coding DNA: TGTGCCAGCAGTGAGGGGCACAGGCAGCCCCAGCATTTT.

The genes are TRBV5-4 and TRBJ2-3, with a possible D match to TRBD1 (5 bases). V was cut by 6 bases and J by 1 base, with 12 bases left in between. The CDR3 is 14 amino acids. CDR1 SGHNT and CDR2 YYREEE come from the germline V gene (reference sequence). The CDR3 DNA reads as TGTGCCAGCACCGACGACAGCCGCACAGATACGCAGTATTTT. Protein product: CASTDDSRTDTQYF.

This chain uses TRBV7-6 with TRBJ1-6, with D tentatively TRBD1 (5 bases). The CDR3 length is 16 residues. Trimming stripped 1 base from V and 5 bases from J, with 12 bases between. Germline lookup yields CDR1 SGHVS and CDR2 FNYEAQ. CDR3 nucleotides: TGTGCCAGCAGCTTAGGCACAGGATTTGATAATTCACCCCTCCACTTT. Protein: CASSLGTGFDNSPLHF.

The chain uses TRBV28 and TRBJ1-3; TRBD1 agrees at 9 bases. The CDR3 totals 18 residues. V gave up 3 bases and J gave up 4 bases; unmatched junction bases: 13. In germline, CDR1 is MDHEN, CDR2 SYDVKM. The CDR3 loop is CASSFGQGYIRTGNTIYF. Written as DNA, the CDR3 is TGTGCCAGCAGTTTTGGACAGGGGTATATTCGTACAGGAAACACCATATATTTT.

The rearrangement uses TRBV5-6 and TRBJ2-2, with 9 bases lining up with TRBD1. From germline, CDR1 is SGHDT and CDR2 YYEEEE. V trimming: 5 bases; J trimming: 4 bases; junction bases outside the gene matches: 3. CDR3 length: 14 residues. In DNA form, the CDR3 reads TGTGCCAGCAGGCGACAGGGGGGCACCGGGGAGCTGTTTTTT. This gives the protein CASRRQGGTGELFF.

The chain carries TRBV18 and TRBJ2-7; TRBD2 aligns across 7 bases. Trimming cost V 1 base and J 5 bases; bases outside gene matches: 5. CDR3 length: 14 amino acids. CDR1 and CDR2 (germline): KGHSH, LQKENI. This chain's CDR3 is CASSPQSGVNEQYF. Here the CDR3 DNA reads TGTGCCAGCTCACCACAAAGCGGGGTGAACGAGCAGTACTTC.

The CDR3 DNA reads TGTGCCAGCAGTCAGAGTCGGGAAGAGACCCAGTACTTC. Translating it yields CASSQSREETQYF. The V gene is TRBV12-3 or TRBV12-4, the J gene TRBJ2-5; D remains unclear. V dropped 5 bases and J dropped 3 bases, with 10 bases sitting between them. The CDR3 covers 13 residues.

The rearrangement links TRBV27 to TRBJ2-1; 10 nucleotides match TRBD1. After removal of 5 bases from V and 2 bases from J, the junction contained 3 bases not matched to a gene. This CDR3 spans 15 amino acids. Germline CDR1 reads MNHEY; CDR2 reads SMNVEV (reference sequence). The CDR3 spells CASSPGQGAYNEQFF. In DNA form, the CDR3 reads TGTGCCAGCAGTCCCGGACAGGGGGCCTACAATGAGCAGTTCTTC.

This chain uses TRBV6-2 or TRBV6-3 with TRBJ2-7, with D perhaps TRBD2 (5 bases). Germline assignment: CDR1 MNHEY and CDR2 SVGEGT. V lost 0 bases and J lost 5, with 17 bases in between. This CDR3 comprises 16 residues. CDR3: CASSYSRTDGGHEQYF. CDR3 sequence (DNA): TGTGCCAGCAGTTACTCGAGAACAGACGGCGGGCACGAGCAGTACTTC.

This chain's CDR3 is CASSQASPGDSGNTIYF. Written as DNA, the CDR3 is TGTGCCAGCAGCCAAGCGAGCCCGGGGGACTCTGGAAACACCATATATTTT. This sequence joins TRBV4-2 and TRBJ1-3, with D tentatively TRBD1 (5 bases). The V end lost 1 base, the J end lost 0 bases, and 13 bases lay between the germline ends. Germline loops: CDR1 LGHNA, CDR2 YNFKEQ. The CDR3 length is 17 residues.

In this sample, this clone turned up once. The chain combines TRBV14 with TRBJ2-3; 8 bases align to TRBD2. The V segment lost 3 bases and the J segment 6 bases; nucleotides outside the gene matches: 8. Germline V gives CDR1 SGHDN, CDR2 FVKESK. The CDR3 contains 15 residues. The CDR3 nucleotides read TGTGCCAGCAGCCAGGTGGCGGGGGGCGCCGATACGCAGTATTTT. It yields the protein CASSQVAGGADTQYF.

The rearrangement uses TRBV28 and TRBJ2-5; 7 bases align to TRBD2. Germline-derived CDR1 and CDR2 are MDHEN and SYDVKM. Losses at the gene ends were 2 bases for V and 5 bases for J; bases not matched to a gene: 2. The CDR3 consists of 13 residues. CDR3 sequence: CASSLGTMETQYF. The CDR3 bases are TGTGCCAGCAGTTTAGGGACTATGGAGACCCAGTACTTC.